A selection of T cell receptor beta chains follows, all from one sample in a study of cytomegalovirus exposure and HLA in healthy donors. Assay: immunoSEQ multiplex PCR; the TCRdb copy retains only in-frame clones and omits some. The table lists under 45,000 clones, almost 70% of them singletons. The sample was PBMCs. The receptors were gathered from a man aged 30 to 39 in good health and CMV-seronegative. Both conserved end residues are part of each CDR3. The D gene is left open where the match is weak. Only part of the rows carry a size: once, few, many, or a class if the clone is expanded.

V: TRBV7-2
D: TRBD1
size: NA
length: 14
J: TRBJ2-1
CDR3: CASSWDRGLNEQFF
DNA: TGTGCCAGCAGCTGGGACAGGGGGCTCAATGAGCAGTTCTTC

V: TRBV13
D: TRBD1
size: few
length: 16
J: TRBJ2-5
CDR3: CASSSRDRGILETQYF
DNA: TGTGCCAGCAGCTCGAGGGACAGGGGAATCTTGGAGACCCAGTACTTC

V: TRBV18
D: TRBD1
size: NA
length: 15
J: TRBJ1-1
CDR3: CASSPNTGVGTEAFF
DNA: TGTGCCAGCTCACCAAATACAGGGGTCGGCACTGAAGCTTTCTTT

V: TRBV5-1
D: NA
size: few
length: 15
J: TRBJ1-2
CDR3: CASSLGWTDVDGYTF
DNA: TGCGCCAGCAGCTTGGGCTGGACAGATGTGGATGGCTACACCTTC

V: TRBV12-5
D: NA
size: NA
length: 12
J: TRBJ2-1
CDR3: CASGLVFGEQFF
DNA: TGTGCTAGTGGTTTGGTATTCGGTGAGCAGTTCTTC

V: TRBV6-5
D: TRBD1
size: NA
length: 14
J: TRBJ2-5
CDR3: CASSRGTGRETQYF
DNA: TGTGCCAGCAGCCGAGGGACAGGGAGAGAGACCCAGTACTTC

V: TRBV7-9
D: NA
size: NA
length: 15
J: TRBJ1-1
CDR3: CASVGSAARRYEAFF
DNA: TGTGCCAGTGTGGGCTCCGCAGCCCGACGGTATGAAGCTTTCTTT

V: TRBV11-3
D: NA
size: NA
length: 13
J: TRBJ2-7
CDR3: CASSAQPYGEQYF
DNA: TGTGCCAGCAGCGCCCAACCCTACGGCGAGCAGTACTTC

V: TRBV4-2
D: TRBD1
size: NA
length: 17
J: TRBJ2-5
CDR3: CASSLKDRARLGETQYF
DNA: TGTGCCAGCAGCCTCAAGGACAGGGCGAGATTAGGGGAGACCCAGTACTTC

V: TRBV5-1
D: NA
size: NA
length: 13
J: TRBJ1-4
CDR3: CASSFPGNEKLFF
DNA: TGCGCCAGCAGCTTTCCAGGGAATGAAAAACTGTTTTTT

V: TRBV6-5
D: NA
size: NA
length: 14
J: TRBJ1-1
CDR3: CASSHIQGGTEAFF
DNA: TGTGCCAGCAGTCACATTCAGGGAGGCACTGAAGCTTTCTTT

V: TRBV6-5
D: TRBD1
size: few
length: 14
J: TRBJ1-4
CDR3: CASSRTGLGEKLFF
DNA: TGTGCCAGCAGTCGGACAGGGCTGGGGGAAAAACTGTTTTTT

V: TRBV5-1
D: NA
size: NA
length: 15
J: TRBJ1-5
CDR3: CASSQGEGAWQPQHF
DNA: TGCGCCAGCAGCCAAGGCGAAGGGGCCTGGCAGCCCCAGCATTTT

V: TRBV11-2
D: NA
size: NA
length: 12
J: TRBJ1-1
CDR3: CASSPDTPEAFF
DNA: TGTGCCAGCAGCCCGGACACCCCTGAAGCTTTCTTT

V: TRBV6-5
D: TRBD2
size: NA
length: 16
J: TRBJ2-5
CDR3: CASSSSGGARQETQYF
DNA: TGTGCCAGCAGTTCTAGCGGGGGGGCCCGGCAAGAGACCCAGTACTTC

V: TRBV7-8
D: NA
size: NA
length: 15
J: TRBJ2-7
CDR3: CASSLHRARAYEQYF
DNA: TGTGCCAGCAGCCTCCACAGGGCCCGAGCCTACGAGCAGTACTTC

V: TRBV5-1
D: NA
size: NA
length: 13
J: TRBJ2-1
CDR3: CASSLIGDNEQFF
DNA: TGCGCCAGCAGCTTGATAGGGGACAATGAGCAGTTCTTC

V: TRBV2
D: TRBD1
size: NA
length: 15
J: TRBJ1-5
CDR3: CASSSRDRGVGPQHF
DNA: TGTGCCAGCAGTTCCCGGGACAGGGGAGTTGGGCCCCAGCATTTT

V: TRBV7-9
D: NA
size: once
length: 15
J: TRBJ2-1
CDR3: CASSFNLAGSNEQFF
DNA: TGTGCCAGCAGCTTTAACCTAGCTGGTTCCAATGAGCAGTTCTTC

V: TRBV5-1
D: TRBD2
size: once
length: 14
J: TRBJ2-3
CDR3: CATGTSGNTDTQYF
DNA: TGCGCCACCGGCACTAGCGGCAACACAGATACGCAGTATTTT

V: TRBV5-1
D: TRBD1
size: NA
length: 14
J: TRBJ1-2
CDR3: CASSSGTTGDGYTF
DNA: TGCGCCAGCAGCTCGGGTACGACAGGGGATGGCTACACCTTC